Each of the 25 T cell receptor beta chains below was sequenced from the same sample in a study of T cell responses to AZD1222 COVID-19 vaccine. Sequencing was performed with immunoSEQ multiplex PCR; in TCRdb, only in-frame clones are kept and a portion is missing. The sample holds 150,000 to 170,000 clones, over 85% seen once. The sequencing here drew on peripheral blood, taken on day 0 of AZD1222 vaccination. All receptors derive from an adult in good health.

For the CDR3, the DNA is TGCGCCAGCAGCAACCAAGAGACCCAGTACTTC. Its translation: CASSNQETQYF. This chain links TRBV5-1 with TRBJ2-5; D unresolved. The V gene's germline CDR1 is SGHRS and CDR2 YFSETQ. V lost 4 bases and J lost 0, with 1 base in between. The CDR3 is made up of 11 amino acids.

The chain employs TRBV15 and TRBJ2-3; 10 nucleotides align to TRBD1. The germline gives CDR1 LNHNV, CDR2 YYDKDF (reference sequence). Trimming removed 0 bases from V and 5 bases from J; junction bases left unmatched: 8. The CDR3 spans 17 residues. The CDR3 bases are TGTGCCACCAGCAGAGAGGGACAGGGGCGCGGGTTAGATACGCAGTATTTT. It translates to CATSREGQGRGLDTQYF.

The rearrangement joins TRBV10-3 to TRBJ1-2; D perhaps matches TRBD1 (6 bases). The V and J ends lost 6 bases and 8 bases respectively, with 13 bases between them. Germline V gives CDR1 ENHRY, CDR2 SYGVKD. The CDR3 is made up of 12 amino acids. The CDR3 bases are TGTGCCATCAGACAGGGTTTTGAGGGCTACACCTTC. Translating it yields CAIRQGFEGYTF.

The CDR3 protein is CASRRGRNQPQHF. The CDR3 DNA follows: TGTGCCAGCAGACGAGGACGGAATCAGCCCCAGCATTTT. The chain is built from TRBV28 and TRBJ1-5, with D hard to call. The V end lost 6 bases, the J end lost 4 bases, and 10 bases lay between the germline ends. The germline V gene has CDR1 MDHEN and CDR2 SYDVKM. This CDR3 is built from 13 residues.

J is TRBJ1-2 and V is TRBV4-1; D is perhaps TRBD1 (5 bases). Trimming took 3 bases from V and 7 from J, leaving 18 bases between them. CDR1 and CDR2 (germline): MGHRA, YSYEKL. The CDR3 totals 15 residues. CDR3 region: CASSQVLEGGGGYTF. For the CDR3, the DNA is TGCGCCAGCAGCCAGGTCCTGGAGGGCGGGGGTGGCTACACCTTC.

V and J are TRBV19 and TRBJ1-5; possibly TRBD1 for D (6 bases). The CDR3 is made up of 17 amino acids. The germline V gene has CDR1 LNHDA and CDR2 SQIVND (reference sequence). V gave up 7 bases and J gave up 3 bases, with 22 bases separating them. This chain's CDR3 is CASIHAGRGASNQPQHF. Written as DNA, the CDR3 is TGTGCCAGTATCCATGCGGGCAGGGGTGCGTCCAATCAGCCCCAGCATTTT.

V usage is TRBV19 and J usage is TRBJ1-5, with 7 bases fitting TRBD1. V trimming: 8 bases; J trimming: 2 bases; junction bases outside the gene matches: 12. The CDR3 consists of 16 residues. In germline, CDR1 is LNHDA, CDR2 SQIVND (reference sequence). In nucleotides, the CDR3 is TGTGCCAGTCATACAGGGGCGGCAAGGGGCAATCAGCCCCAGCATTTT. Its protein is CASHTGAARGNQPQHF.

CDR3 sequence: CASSTTGISYEQYF. The DNA of the CDR3 is TGTGCCAGCAGTACCACAGGGATCTCCTACGAGCAGTACTTC. V is TRBV6-5 and J is TRBJ2-7, with D tentatively TRBD1 (6 bases). From germline, CDR1 is MNHEY and CDR2 SVGAGI. V was cut by 5 bases and J by 0 bases, with 11 bases left in between. The CDR3 consists of 14 residues.

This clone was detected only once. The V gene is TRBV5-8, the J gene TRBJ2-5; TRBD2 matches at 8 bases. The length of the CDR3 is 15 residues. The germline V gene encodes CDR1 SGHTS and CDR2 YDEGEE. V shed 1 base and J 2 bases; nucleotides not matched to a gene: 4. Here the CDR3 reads CASSLPTSGQETQYF. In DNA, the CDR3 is TGTGCCAGCAGCTTGCCTACTAGCGGTCAAGAGACCCAGTACTTC.

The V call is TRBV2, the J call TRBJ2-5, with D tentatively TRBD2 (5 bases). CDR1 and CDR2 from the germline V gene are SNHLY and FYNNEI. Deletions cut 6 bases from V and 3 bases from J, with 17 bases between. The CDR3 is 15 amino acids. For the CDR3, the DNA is TGTGCCAGCAGCCCCCTAGGCGCGGGCGAAGAGACCCAGTACTTC. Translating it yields CASSPLGAGEETQYF.

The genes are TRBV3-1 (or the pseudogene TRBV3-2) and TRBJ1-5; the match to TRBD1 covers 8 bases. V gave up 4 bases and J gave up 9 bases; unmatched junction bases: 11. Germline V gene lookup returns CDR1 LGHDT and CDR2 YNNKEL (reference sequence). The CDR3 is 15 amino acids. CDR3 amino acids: CASSPDRVIARPQHF. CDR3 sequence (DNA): TGTGCCAGCAGCCCGGACAGGGTAATAGCGCGGCCCCAGCATTTT.

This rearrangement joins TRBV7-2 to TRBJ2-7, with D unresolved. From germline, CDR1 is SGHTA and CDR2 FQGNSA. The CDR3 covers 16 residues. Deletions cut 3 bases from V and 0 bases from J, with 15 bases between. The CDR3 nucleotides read TGTGCCAGCAGCTTCCAAAGGACGGCCTACTCCTACGAGCAGTACTTC. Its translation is CASSFQRTAYSYEQYF. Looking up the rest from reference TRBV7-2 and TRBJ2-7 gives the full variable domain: GAGVSQSPSNKVTEKGKDVELRCDPISGHTALYWYRQSLGQGLEFLIYFQGNSAPDKSGLPSDRFSAERTGGSVSTLTIQRTQQEDSAVYLCASSFQRTAYSYEQYFGPGTRLTVT.

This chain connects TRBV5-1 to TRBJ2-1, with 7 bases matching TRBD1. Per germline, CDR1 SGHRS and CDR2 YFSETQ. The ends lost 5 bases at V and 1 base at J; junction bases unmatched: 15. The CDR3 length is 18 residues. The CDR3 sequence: CASRTGQPTVYSYNEQFF. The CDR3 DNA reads TGCGCCAGCAGGACGGGACAGCCTACAGTTTATTCCTACAATGAGCAGTTCTTC.

The CDR3 DNA sequence: TGTGCCAGCAGCCCCGGACAGGGGGCGCGTGTGGTTGAGTTCTTC. Residues: CASSPGQGARVVEFF. The rearrangement joins TRBV11-3 to TRBJ2-1, with 11 bases aligning to TRBD1. Per the germline V gene, CDR1 is SGHNT and CDR2 is YENEEA. V gave up 5 bases and J gave up 14 bases; unmatched junction bases: 14. This CDR3 spans 15 amino acids.

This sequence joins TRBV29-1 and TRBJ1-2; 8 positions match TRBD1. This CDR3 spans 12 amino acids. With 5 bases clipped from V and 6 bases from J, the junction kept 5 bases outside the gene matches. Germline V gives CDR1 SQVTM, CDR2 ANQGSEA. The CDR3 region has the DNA TGCAGCGTTTCTGGACAGGGCCATGGCTACACCTTC. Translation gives CSVSGQGHGYTF.

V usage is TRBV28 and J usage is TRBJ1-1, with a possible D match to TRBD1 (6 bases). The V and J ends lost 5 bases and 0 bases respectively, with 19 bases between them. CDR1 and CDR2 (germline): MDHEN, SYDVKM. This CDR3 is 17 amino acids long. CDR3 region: CASSALGTFPMNTEAFF. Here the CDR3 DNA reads TGTGCCAGCAGTGCCTTAGGGACATTCCCCATGAACACTGAAGCTTTCTTT. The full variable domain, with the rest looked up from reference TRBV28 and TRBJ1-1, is DVKVTQSSRYLVKRTGEKVFLECVQDMDHENMFWYRQDPGLGLRLIYFSYDVKMKEKGDIPEGYSVSREKKERFSLILESASTNQTSMYLCASSALGTFPMNTEAFFGQGTRLTVV.

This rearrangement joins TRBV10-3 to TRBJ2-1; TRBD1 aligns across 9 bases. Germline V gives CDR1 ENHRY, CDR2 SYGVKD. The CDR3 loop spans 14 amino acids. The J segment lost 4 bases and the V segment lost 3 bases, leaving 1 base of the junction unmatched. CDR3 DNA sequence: TGTGCCATCAGTGAAGGACAGGGGTACAATGAGCAGTTCTTC. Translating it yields CAISEGQGYNEQFF.

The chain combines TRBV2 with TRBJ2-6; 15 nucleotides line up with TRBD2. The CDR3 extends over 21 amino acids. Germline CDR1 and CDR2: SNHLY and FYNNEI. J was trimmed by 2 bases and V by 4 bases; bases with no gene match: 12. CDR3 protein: CASSAIRTSGRASAGANVLTF. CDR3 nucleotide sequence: TGTGCCAGCAGTGCAATACGGACTAGCGGGAGGGCCTCAGCTGGGGCCAACGTCCTGACTTTC. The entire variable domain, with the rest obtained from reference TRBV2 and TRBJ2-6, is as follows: EPEVTQTPSHQVTQMGQEVILRCVPISNHLYFYWYRQILGQKVEFLVSFYNNEISEKSEIFDDQFSVERPDGSNFTLKIRSTKLEDSAMYFCASSAIRTSGRASAGANVLTFGAGSRLTVL.

The CDR3 here is CASTRGPFSNQPQHF. In DNA form, the CDR3 reads TGTGCCAGCACCAGGGGACCTTTTAGCAATCAGCCCCAGCATTTT. This sequence joins TRBV9 and TRBJ1-5, with a weak D call TRBD1 (6 bases). The CDR3 runs 15 residues. V lost 6 bases, J lost 0 bases, and 13 bases lay in between. Looked up from germline, CDR1 is SGDLS and CDR2 is YYNGEE.

Written as DNA, the CDR3 is TGTGCCAGCAGCTACCGAGCTGGGGGGGAAGGGACCCAGTACTTC. Protein: CASSYRAGGEGTQYF. This sequence joins TRBV11-2 and TRBJ2-5; 7 bases are a match to TRBD2. The V gene's germline CDR1 is SGHAT and CDR2 FQNNGV. The CDR3 has 15 residues. V gave up 4 bases and J gave up 7 bases; unmatched junction bases: 12.

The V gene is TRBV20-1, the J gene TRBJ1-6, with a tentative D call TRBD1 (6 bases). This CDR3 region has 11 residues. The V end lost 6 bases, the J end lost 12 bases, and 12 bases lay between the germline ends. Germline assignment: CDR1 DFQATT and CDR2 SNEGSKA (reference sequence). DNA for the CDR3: TGCAGTGCCCCTAGGGGGGGACCCCTCCACTTT. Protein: CSAPRGGPLHF.

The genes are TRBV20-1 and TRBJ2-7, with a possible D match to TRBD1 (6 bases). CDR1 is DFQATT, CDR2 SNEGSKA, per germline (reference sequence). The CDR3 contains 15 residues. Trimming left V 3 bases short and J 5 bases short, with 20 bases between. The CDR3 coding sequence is TGCAGTGCTAGTCCTGGGGCAGGGGCCCTGAACGAGCAGTACTTC. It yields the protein CSASPGAGALNEQYF.

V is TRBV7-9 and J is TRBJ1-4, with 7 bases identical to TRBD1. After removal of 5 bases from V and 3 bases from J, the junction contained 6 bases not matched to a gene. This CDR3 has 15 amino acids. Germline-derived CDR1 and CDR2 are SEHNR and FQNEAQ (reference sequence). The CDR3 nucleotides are TGTGCCAGCAGCGATAAACAGGGGCCTAATGAAAAACTGTTTTTT. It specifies CASSDKQGPNEKLFF.

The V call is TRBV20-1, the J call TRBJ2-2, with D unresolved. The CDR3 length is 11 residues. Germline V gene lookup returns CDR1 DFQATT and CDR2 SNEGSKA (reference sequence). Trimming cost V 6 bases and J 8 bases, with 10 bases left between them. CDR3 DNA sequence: TGCAGTGCCCCAAGAACGGGGGAGCTGTTTTTT. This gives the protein CSAPRTGELFF.

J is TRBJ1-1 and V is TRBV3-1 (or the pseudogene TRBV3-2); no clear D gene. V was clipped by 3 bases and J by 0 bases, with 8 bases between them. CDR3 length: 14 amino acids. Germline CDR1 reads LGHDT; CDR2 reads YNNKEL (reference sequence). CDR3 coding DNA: TGTGCCAGCAGCCAGGGCTTTATGAACACTGAAGCTTTCTTT. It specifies CASSQGFMNTEAFF.